A single sample is the source of the 19 T cell receptor beta chains below, sequenced in a study of OX40 agonist ivuxolimab in advanced cancers. The assay was immunoSEQ multiplex PCR, and TCRdb's table has in-frame clones only and misses some. The sample contains around 16,000 clones, 86% of which appear only once. The sequences come from CD4+ or CD8+ T cells sorted from blood, collected in a trial of the OX40 agonist ivuxolimab. These TCRs come from an adult with an advanced solid tumor such as melanoma, head and neck, liver or kidney cancer.

In this sample, this clone turned up once. Its ends do not fully match the called genes, so a read error is possible. V usage is TRBV4-2 and J usage is TRBJ2-5, with unresolved D. The V gene's germline CDR1 is LGHNA and CDR2 YNFKEQ. The CDR3 is 12 amino acids. The CDR3 DNA reads TGTGCCAGCAGTCAAGGAAGGGAGACCCAGTACTTC. Translated: CASSQGRETQYF.

The CDR3 bases are TGTGCCAGTAGTCCTCACCGGGGGACAGGGGGTTCCGGGGGCCTTTTCTTC. It yields the protein CASSPHRGTGGSGGLFF. The chain has TRBV19 and TRBJ2-1; 11 bases line up with TRBD1. Germline-derived CDR1 and CDR2 are LNHDA and SQIVND (reference sequence). Trimming took 5 bases from V and 16 from J; bases not matched to a gene: 22. The CDR3 runs to 17 residues.

The chain couples TRBV4-3 to TRBJ2-1, with D unresolved. The CDR3 has 15 residues. V lost 2 bases, J lost 2 bases, and 10 bases lay in between. CDR1 is LGHNA, CDR2 YSLEER, per germline. CDR3 sequence reads: CASSQSLGTYNEQFF. The CDR3 DNA reads as TGCGCCAGCAGCCAAAGTCTGGGAACCTACAATGAGCAGTTCTTC.

This chain joins TRBV5-1 and TRBJ2-5; TRBD1 aligns across 7 bases. The V segment lost 4 bases and the J segment 5 bases; nucleotides outside the gene matches: 5. Germline CDR1 SGHRS, CDR2 YFSETQ. This CDR3 spans 13 amino acids. The CDR3 DNA sequence: TGCGCCAGCAGCACGGGACAGAGGGAGACCCAGTACTTC. Translating gives CASSTGQRETQYF. Drawing the rest from reference TRBV5-1 and TRBJ2-5, the complete variable domain is KAGVTQTPRYLIKTRGQQVTLSCSPISGHRSVSWYQQTPGQGLQFLFEYFSETQRNKGNFPGRFSGRQFSNSRSEMNVSTLELGDSALYLCASSTGQRETQYFGPGTRLLVL.

The V gene is TRBV28, the J gene TRBJ2-7; D gene ambiguous. The CDR3 consists of 13 residues. CDR1 and CDR2 (germline): MDHEN, SYDVKM. V lost 5 bases and J 3 bases, leaving 11 bases between the germline ends. The DNA of the CDR3 is TGTGCCAGCAGTATACAGCCTCTCTACGAGCAGTACTTC. Translated: CASSIQPLYEQYF.

V usage is TRBV28 and J usage is TRBJ2-1, with D tentatively TRBD2 (6 bases). CDR3 length equals 11 residues. In germline, CDR1 is MDHEN, CDR2 SYDVKM. With 5 bases removed from V and 10 bases from J, the gap between germline ends came to 9 bases. The CDR3 DNA sequence: TGTGCCAGCAGTGAGACTAGGGAGCAGTTCTTC. Encoded protein: CASSETREQFF.

The genes are TRBV20-1 and TRBJ1-2; D possibly corresponds to TRBD1 (5 bases). The V end lost 3 bases, the J end lost 8 bases, and 10 bases lay between the germline ends. CDR3 length: 11 residues. Germline CDR1 reads DFQATT; CDR2 reads SNEGSKA (reference sequence). The CDR3 sequence is CSARPAGGYTF. The CDR3 nucleotides are TGCAGTGCTAGGCCCGCAGGGGGCTACACCTTC.

The CDR3 region has the DNA TGTGCCAGCAGCCTAACCGAGGGACTAGCGAGGGAGACCCAGTACTTC. Protein: CASSLTEGLARETQYF. The rearrangement joins TRBV7-9 to TRBJ2-5; the match to TRBD2 covers 10 bases. Unmatched junction bases numbered 11, after V lost 5 bases and J lost 5 bases. CDR3 length: 16 amino acids. Germline CDR1 reads SEHNR; CDR2 reads FQNEAQ (reference sequence).

The chain carries TRBV2 and TRBJ1-1; D gene ambiguous. Germline CDR1 SNHLY, CDR2 FYNNEI. V was pared by 6 bases and J by 7 bases, with 15 bases between. This CDR3 is built from 13 residues. The CDR3 DNA is TGTGCCAGCAGCAATGAGGCTGTGGGTGAAGCTTTCTTT. It encodes CASSNEAVGEAFF.

The rearrangement links TRBV7-2 to TRBJ1-1; TRBD1 is a possible D gene (5 bases). The CDR3 is 13 residues long. Germline-derived CDR1 and CDR2 are SGHTA and FQGNSA. The germline V and J ends were trimmed by 5 bases and 3 bases, with 10 bases remaining between them. The CDR3 protein is CASSPQGYTEAFF. DNA of the CDR3: TGTGCCAGCAGCCCTCAGGGCTACACTGAAGCTTTCTTT.

The V gene is TRBV25-1, the J gene TRBJ2-1; 7 bases match TRBD2. The CDR3 consists of 16 residues. Germline-derived CDR1 and CDR2 are MGHDK and SYGVNS. The V segment lost 6 bases and the J segment 3 bases; nucleotides outside the gene matches: 11. CDR3 residues: CASRGRERSGYNEQFF. CDR3 sequence (DNA): TGTGCCAGCAGGGGGAGGGAACGCAGCGGCTACAATGAGCAGTTCTTC. The full variable domain, its missing parts supplied by reference TRBV25-1 and TRBJ2-1, is EADIYQTPRYLVIGTGKKITLECSQTMGHDKMYWYQQDPGMELHLIHYSYGVNSTEKGDLSSESTVSRIRTEHFPLTLESARPSHTSQYLCASRGRERSGYNEQFFGPGTRLTVL.

J is TRBJ1-4 and V is TRBV6-5; tentatively, D is TRBD1 (5 bases). V dropped 6 bases and J dropped 4 bases, with 12 bases sitting between them. CDR1 is MNHEY, CDR2 SVGAGI, per germline. The CDR3 runs 14 residues. CDR3 in DNA: TGTGCCAGCAGCCTACGCGGGGGTAATGAAAAACTGTTTTTT. This translates into CASSLRGGNEKLFF.

This clone appeared once. The rearrangement uses TRBV28 and TRBJ1-2; D not certain. The CDR3 loop spans 11 amino acids. V was trimmed by 2 bases and J by 8 bases, leaving 6 bases between them. CDR1 MDHEN and CDR2 SYDVKM come from the germline V gene. The CDR3 here is CASSLEGGYTF. CDR3 sequence (DNA): TGTGCCAGCAGTTTAGAGGGAGGCTACACCTTC.

The sample holds one count of this clone. The chain joins TRBV5-1 to TRBJ2-1, with D perhaps TRBD1 (6 bases). The germline V gene has CDR1 SGHRS and CDR2 YFSETQ. Trimming took 4 bases from V and 2 from J, leaving 16 bases between them. This CDR3 spans 16 amino acids. The chain's CDR3 is CASSVPGTPTYNEQFF. CDR3 coding DNA: TGCGCCAGCAGCGTCCCCGGGACACCTACCTACAATGAGCAGTTCTTC. The entire variable domain, with the rest obtained from reference TRBV5-1 and TRBJ2-1, is as follows: KAGVTQTPRYLIKTRGQQVTLSCSPISGHRSVSWYQQTPGQGLQFLFEYFSETQRNKGNFPGRFSGRQFSNSRSEMNVSTLELGDSALYLCASSVPGTPTYNEQFFGPGTRLTVL.

The rearrangement uses TRBV7-8 and TRBJ2-7; D is undetermined. This CDR3 has 20 residues. CDR1 and CDR2 (germline): SGHVS, FQNEAQ. The ends were cut back, 1 base at V and 0 bases at J, with 25 bases in the middle. CDR3 sequence (DNA): TGTGCCAGCAGCTTAGAGGGCCCCGACGCCCCCCAGGTAAGCTCCTACGAGCAGTACTTC. It codes for CASSLEGPDAPQVSSYEQYF. The full variable domain, completed using reference TRBV7-8 and TRBJ2-7, is GAGVSQSPRYKVAKRGQDVALRCDPISGHVSLFWYQQALGQGPEFLTYFQNEAQLDKSGLPSDRFFAERPEGSVSTLKIQRTQQEDSAVYLCASSLEGPDAPQVSSYEQYFGPGTRLTVT.

This clone came up once. The V gene is TRBV10-3, the J gene TRBJ2-7; 11 nucleotides agree with TRBD1. This CDR3 has 16 amino acids. The trim removed 3 bases at V and 3 bases at J, leaving 7 bases unmatched. From germline, CDR1 is ENHRY and CDR2 SYGVKD. Written as DNA, the CDR3 is TGTGCCATCAGTGACACTGCCGGGACAGGGGGCTACGAGCAGTACTTC. It is translated as CAISDTAGTGGYEQYF.

There are a few counts of this clone. The V call is TRBV28, the J call TRBJ2-7, with D unresolved. V was cut by 8 bases and J by 1 base, with 15 bases left in between. Germline CDR1 is MDHEN and CDR2 is SYDVKM. The CDR3 spans 14 residues. The DNA for the CDR3 is TGTGCCAGCCGTCCGCCCTCCTATTCCTACGAGCAGTACTTC. It is translated as CASRPPSYSYEQYF.

The chain is built from TRBV6-6 and TRBJ1-3; tentative D call: TRBD1 (5 bases). The CDR3 is 14 residues long. Germline V CDR1 and CDR2: MNHNY, SVGAGI (reference sequence). V was pared by 2 bases and J by 4 bases, with 9 bases between. The CDR3 region has the DNA TGTGCCAGCAGTTACGCAGGGTCCGGAAACACCATATATTTT. This encodes CASSYAGSGNTIYF.

The rearrangement joins TRBV29-1 to TRBJ1-2; possibly TRBD1 for D (6 bases). Germline V gene data show CDR1 as SQVTM and CDR2 as ANQGSEA. CDR3 length equals 13 residues. Trimming stripped 1 base from V and 8 bases from J, with 14 bases between. CDR3 DNA sequence: TGCAGCGTTGAAGGTGCAGGGGTAAGCGGCTACACCTTC. Residues: CSVEGAGVSGYTF.